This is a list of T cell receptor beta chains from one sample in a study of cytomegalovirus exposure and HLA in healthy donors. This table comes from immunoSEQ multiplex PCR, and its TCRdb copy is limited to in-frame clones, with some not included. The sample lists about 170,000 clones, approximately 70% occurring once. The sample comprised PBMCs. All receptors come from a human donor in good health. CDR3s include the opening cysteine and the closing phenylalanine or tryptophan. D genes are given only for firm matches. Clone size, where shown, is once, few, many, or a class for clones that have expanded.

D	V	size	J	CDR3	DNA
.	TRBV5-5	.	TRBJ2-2	CASSVNQGSNTGELFF	TGTGCCAGCAGCGTGAACCAGGGGTCGAACACCGGGGAGCTGTTTTTT
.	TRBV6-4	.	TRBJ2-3	CASSVADTQYF	TGTGCCAGCAGTGTCGCAGATACGCAGTATTTT
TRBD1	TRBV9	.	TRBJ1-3	CASSPWDSFSSGNAIYF	TGTGCCAGCAGCCCCTGGGACAGCTTCTCCTCTGGAAACGCCATATATTTT
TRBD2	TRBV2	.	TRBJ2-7	CASRFSGASYEQYF	TGTGCCAGCAGATTTAGCGGGGCTTCCTACGAGCAGTACTTC
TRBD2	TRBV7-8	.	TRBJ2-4	CASSLGLAGGQQNIQYF	TGTGCCAGCAGCTTGGGACTAGCGGGGGGACAGCAAAACATTCAGTACTTC
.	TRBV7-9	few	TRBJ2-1	CASSQTGLLYNEQFF	TGTGCCAGCAGCCAAACGGGACTCTTGTACAATGAGCAGTTCTTC
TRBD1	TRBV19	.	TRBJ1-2	CASSISRTGSYTF	TGTGCCAGTAGTATCTCCAGGACAGGGAGCTACACCTTC
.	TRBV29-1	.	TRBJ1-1	CSGAGPGTEAFF	TGCAGCGGGGCAGGTCCAGGCACTGAAGCTTTCTTT
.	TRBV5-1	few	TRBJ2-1	CASSLGGLHNEQFF	TGCGCCAGCAGCTTGGGGGGACTCCACAATGAGCAGTTCTTC
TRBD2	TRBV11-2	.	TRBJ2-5	CASSLDRTSDTETQYF	TGTGCCAGCAGCTTAGATCGGACTAGCGATACAGAGACCCAGTACTTC
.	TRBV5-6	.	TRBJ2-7	CASSLGGGPYEQYF	TGTGCCAGCAGCTTGGGAGGGGGTCCCTACGAGCAGTACTTC
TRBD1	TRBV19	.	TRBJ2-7	CASSIDREDEQYF	TGTGCCAGTAGTATCGACAGGGAAGACGAGCAGTACTTC
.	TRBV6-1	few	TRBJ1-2	CASSSTANYGYTF	TGTGCCAGCAGCTCGACAGCTAACTATGGCTACACCTTC
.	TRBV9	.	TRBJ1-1	CASSGGPNTEAFF	TGTGCCAGCAGCGGGGGGCCTAACACTGAAGCTTTCTTT
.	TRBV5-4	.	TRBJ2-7	CASSLDRFSYEQYF	TGTGCCAGCAGCTTGGATCGGTTCTCCTACGAGCAGTACTTC
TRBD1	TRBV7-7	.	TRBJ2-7	CASSLVAGGRGEQYF	TGTGCTAGCAGCTTAGTCGCAGGGGGAAGAGGCGAGCAGTACTTC
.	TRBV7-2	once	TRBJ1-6	CASSLNPGYNSPLHF	TGTGCCAGCAGCTTAAATCCAGGGTATAATTCACCCCTCCACTTT
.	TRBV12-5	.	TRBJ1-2	CASGLVGGGRGGYTF	TGTGCTAGTGGTTTGGTAGGGGGAGGGCGTGGTGGCTACACCTTC
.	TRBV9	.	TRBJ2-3	CASTDRVSGSETDTQYF	TGTGCCAGCACTGACCGGGTTTCCGGGTCAGAAACAGATACGCAGTATTTT
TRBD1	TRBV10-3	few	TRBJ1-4	CAISVGTGINEKLFF	TGTGCCATCAGTGTCGGGACAGGGATTAACGAAAAACTGTTTTTT
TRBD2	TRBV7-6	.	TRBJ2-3	CASSSISPGWRGADTQYF	TGTGCCAGCAGCTCAATCAGCCCCGGATGGCGGGGGGCCGATACGCAGTATTTT
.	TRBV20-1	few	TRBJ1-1	CSAGGTEAFF	TGCAGTGCCGGGGGCACTGAAGCTTTCTTT
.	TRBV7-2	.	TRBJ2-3	CASSLRRSTDTQYF	TGTGCCAGCAGCCTCCGCCGGTCCACAGATACGCAGTATTTT
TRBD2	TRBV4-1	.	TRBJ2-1	CASSQDLGGVYNEQFF	TGCGCCAGCAGCCAAGATCTGGGGGGGGTATACAATGAGCAGTTCTTC
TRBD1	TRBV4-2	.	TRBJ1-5	CASSQGDRNNQPQHF	TGTGCCAGCAGCCAGGGGGACAGGAACAATCAGCCCCAGCATTTT
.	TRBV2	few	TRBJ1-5	CASSEPGEPQHF	TGTGCCAGCAGTGAACCAGGGGAGCCCCAGCATTTT
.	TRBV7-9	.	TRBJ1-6	CASSLQAQNSPLHF	TGTGCCAGCAGTTTACAGGCTCAGAATTCACCCCTCCACTTT
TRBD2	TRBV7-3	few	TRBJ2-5	CASSLTVTGGQETQYF	TGTGCCAGCAGCTTAACGGTGACGGGGGGACAAGAGACCCAGTACTTC
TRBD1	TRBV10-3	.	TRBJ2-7	CAISPNPGQGASEQYF	TGTGCCATCAGTCCAAACCCGGGACAGGGGGCAAGCGAGCAGTACTTC
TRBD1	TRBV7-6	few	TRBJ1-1	CASSPGQLNTEAFF	TGTGCCAGCAGCCCGGGACAGCTGAACACTGAAGCTTTCTTT
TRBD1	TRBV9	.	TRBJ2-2	CASSTGTANTGELFF	TGTGCCAGCAGCACCGGGACAGCGAACACCGGGGAGCTGTTTTTT
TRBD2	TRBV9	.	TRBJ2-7	CASTSGELGTTQFDEQYF	TGTGCCAGCACCTCCGGTGAACTAGGGACTACCCAATTTGACGAGCAGTACTTC
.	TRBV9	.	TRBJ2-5	CASSVVGEGAVVETQYF	TGTGCCAGCAGCGTAGTAGGTGAGGGAGCGGTCGTAGAGACCCAGTACTTC
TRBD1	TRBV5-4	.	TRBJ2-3	CASSLDRGPAQTDTQYF	TGTGCCAGCAGCTTGGACAGGGGTCCCGCTCAAACAGATACGCAGTATTTT
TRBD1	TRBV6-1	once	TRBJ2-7	CASSGTGVYEQYF	TGTGCCAGCAGCGGGACAGGGGTGTACGAGCAGTACTTC
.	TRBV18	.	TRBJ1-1	CASSPTPNTEAFF	TGTGCCAGCTCCCCCACACCGAACACTGAAGCTTTCTTT
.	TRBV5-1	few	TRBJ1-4	CASSLDVESPKLFF	TGCGCCAGCAGCTTGGATGTTGAGTCCCCCAAACTGTTTTTT
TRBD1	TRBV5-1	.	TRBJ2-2	CASSWAQGFTGELFF	TGCGCCAGCAGCTGGGCACAGGGGTTTACCGGGGAGCTGTTTTTT
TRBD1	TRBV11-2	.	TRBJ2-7	CASSLRTGGLSEQYF	TGTGCCAGCAGCCTGAGGACAGGTGGTTTGAGCGAGCAGTACTTC
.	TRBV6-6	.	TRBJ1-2	CASSYSTGSKSSGYTF	TGTGCCAGCAGTTACTCTACAGGGTCAAAGTCTAGTGGGTACACCTTC
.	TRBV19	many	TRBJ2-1	CASSRGQSSYNEQFF	TGTGCCAGTAGTAGAGGACAGTCTTCCTACAATGAGCAGTTCTTC
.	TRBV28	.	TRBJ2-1	CASSFPDRLKQFF	TGTGCCAGCAGTTTCCCTGACAGGCTAAAGCAGTTCTTC